These 21 T cell receptor beta chains were all obtained from the same sample, sequenced in a study of blood T cell repertoires in COVID-19. Method: immunoSEQ multiplex PCR; TCRdb's copy keeps in-frame clones and lacks some. The table has approximately 76,000 clones, around nine tenths seen once. Sample: peripheral blood. These TCRs come from a woman aged 55-69 years with acute or convalescent COVID-19.

The V gene is TRBV5-6, the J gene TRBJ2-2; D is undetermined. This CDR3 comprises 13 residues. Germline-derived CDR1 and CDR2 are SGHDT and YYEEEE. V was cut by 0 bases and J by 6 bases, with 6 bases left in between. The CDR3 DNA reads as TGTGCCAGCAGCTTGGAAGCTGCCGGGGAGCTGTTTTTT. It translates to CASSLEAAGELFF.

The chain recombines TRBV6-5 with TRBJ2-1; TRBD1 is a possible D gene (6 bases). Germline V lookup: CDR1 MNHEY, CDR2 SVGAGI. The V end was cut by 6 bases, the J end by 6 bases, with 15 bases between. CDR3 size: 14 residues. The CDR3 loop reads CASRVFRDTNEQFF. Written as DNA, the CDR3 is TGTGCCAGCAGAGTATTCCGGGACACCAATGAGCAGTTCTTC.

The chain has TRBV5-6 and TRBJ1-1; tentatively, D is TRBD1 (6 bases). From germline, CDR1 is SGHDT and CDR2 YYEEEE. The ends were cut back, 0 bases at V and 7 bases at J, with 10 bases in the middle. This CDR3 region has 13 residues. CDR3 sequence: CASSLDRVSEAFF. As DNA, the CDR3 is TGTGCCAGCAGCTTGGACAGGGTTAGTGAAGCTTTCTTT.

The CDR3 DNA reads TGTGCCAGTAGTATAGCTCCCGCAGGGTCCTACGAGCAGTACTTC. Its translation: CASSIAPAGSYEQYF. This chain connects TRBV19 to TRBJ2-7; perhaps TRBD1 as D (5 bases). CDR1 and CDR2 from the germline V gene are LNHDA and SQIVND (reference sequence). The CDR3 has 15 residues. V dropped 1 base and J dropped 1 base, with 11 bases sitting between them.

V is TRBV3-1 (or the pseudogene TRBV3-2) and J is TRBJ1-6, with TRBD1 matching 10 bases. The CDR3 consists of 15 residues. The junction had 5 bases not matched to a gene; V was cut back by 6 bases and J by 6 bases. Germline loops: CDR1 LGHDT, CDR2 YNNKEL (reference sequence). The CDR3 spells CASRTGTGANSPLHF. The CDR3 DNA reads TGTGCCAGCAGAACCGGGACAGGGGCTAATTCACCCCTCCACTTT.

The chain employs TRBV7-8 and TRBJ2-3; 7 nucleotides align to TRBD1. Trimming took 2 bases from V and 5 from J; bases not matched to a gene: 7. CDR3 length: 15 amino acids. The germline gives CDR1 SGHVS, CDR2 FQNEAQ. The CDR3: CASSLKGARGDTQYF. The CDR3 nucleotides read TGTGCCAGCAGCTTAAAGGGGGCGCGTGGAGATACGCAGTATTTT.

The chain recombines TRBV28 with TRBJ2-7; D is undetermined. Germline CDR1 is MDHEN and CDR2 is SYDVKM. V was clipped by 4 bases and J by 2 bases, with 18 bases between them. This CDR3 is 16 amino acids long. The CDR3 sequence is CASSSRMRLLTYEQYF. The CDR3 DNA reads as TGTGCCAGCAGTTCCCGCATGAGACTGTTAACCTACGAGCAGTACTTC.

The chain has TRBV5-6 and TRBJ2-2, with unresolved D. CDR3 length equals 12 residues. Germline CDR1 is SGHDT and CDR2 is YYEEEE. Trimming stripped 4 bases from V and 8 bases from J, with 9 bases between. The CDR3 sequence is CASSNPTGELFF. Written as DNA, the CDR3 is TGTGCCAGCAGCAACCCTACGGGGGAGCTGTTTTTT.

The J gene is TRBJ2-5, the V gene TRBV5-1; 8 positions agree with TRBD2. This CDR3 has 14 residues. Germline values: CDR1 SGHRS, CDR2 YFSETQ. Germline trimming cut 2 bases from V and 5 bases from J; bases unmatched to any gene: 5. The CDR3 loop is CASSLGRGDETQYF. The CDR3 coding sequence is TGCGCCAGCAGCTTAGGGCGGGGGGACGAGACCCAGTACTTC.

V is TRBV4-1 and J is TRBJ2-5; maybe TRBD2 (6 bases). Germline assignment: CDR1 MGHRA and CDR2 YSYEKL. Trimming shortened V by 1 base and J by 4 bases, and 13 bases separated the two germline ends. The CDR3 loop spans 15 amino acids. CDR3 coding DNA: TGCGCCAGCAGCCAAGTTCTAGCGCCTAGAGAGACCCAGTACTTC. Its protein is CASSQVLAPRETQYF.

The chain has TRBV5-1 and TRBJ2-7; maybe TRBD1 (5 bases). V lost 6 bases and J lost 1, with 20 bases in between. This CDR3 region has 16 residues. Germline V gene sequence: CDR1 SGHRS, CDR2 YFSETQ. Here the CDR3 DNA reads TGCGCCAGCACCCCGGGCCCGGTAGGGGATTCCTACGAGCAGTACTTC. Translated: CASTPGPVGDSYEQYF.

This sequence joins TRBV4-1 and TRBJ2-1, with 8 bases identical to TRBD2. The germline V gene has CDR1 MGHRA and CDR2 YSYEKL. Trimming took 1 base from V and 3 from J; bases not matched to a gene: 5. CDR3 size: 16 residues. For the CDR3, the DNA is TGCGCCAGCAGCCAAGTTACGGGGGGGGACTACAATGAGCAGTTCTTC. This sequence encodes CASSQVTGGDYNEQFF.

In its sample, this clone was seen once. The J gene is TRBJ2-7, the V gene TRBV6-5; 11 positions agree with TRBD2. J lost 2 bases, V lost 7 bases, and 7 bases had no gene match. CDR1 is MNHEY, CDR2 SVGAGI, per germline. The CDR3 loop spans 15 amino acids. The CDR3: CASTPGLAAPYEQYF. Written as DNA, the CDR3 is TGTGCCAGCACGCCGGGACTAGCGGCCCCCTACGAGCAGTACTTC.

The chain links TRBV19 to TRBJ1-5; 10 bases are a match to TRBD1. The trim removed 7 bases at V and 7 bases at J, leaving 7 bases unmatched. Germline lookup yields CDR1 LNHDA and CDR2 SQIVND (reference sequence). The CDR3 loop spans 14 amino acids. The CDR3 protein is CASTDRGLGQPQHF. The CDR3 DNA is TGTGCCAGTACCGACAGGGGGCTGGGCCAGCCCCAGCATTTT.

The chain has TRBV4-1 and TRBJ2-7, with 8 positions matching TRBD1. J lost 2 bases, V lost 0 bases, and 9 bases had no gene match. CDR1 is MGHRA, CDR2 YSYEKL, per germline. The CDR3 has 17 residues. As DNA, the CDR3 is TGCGCCAGCAGCCAAGATCGAGGGACAGGAGTCGCCTACGAGCAGTACTTC. Amino acids: CASSQDRGTGVAYEQYF.

This rearrangement joins TRBV28 to TRBJ1-2, with D unresolved. V lost 3 bases and J 2 bases, leaving 10 bases between the germline ends. The CDR3 covers 14 residues. Germline V lookup: CDR1 MDHEN, CDR2 SYDVKM. The CDR3 spells CASSFPEGNYGYTF. The CDR3 DNA is TGTGCCAGCAGTTTCCCGGAGGGAAACTATGGCTACACCTTC.

The rearrangement uses TRBV19 and TRBJ2-2; 9 bases agree with TRBD1. The CDR3 consists of 15 residues. Germline CDR1 and CDR2: LNHDA and SQIVND (reference sequence). The V segment lost 3 bases and the J segment 5 bases; nucleotides outside the gene matches: 4. The DNA of the CDR3 is TGTGCCAGTAGTATCACCGGGACAGGGACCGGGGAGCTGTTTTTT. Residues: CASSITGTGTGELFF.

The V and J genes are TRBV12-3 or TRBV12-4 and TRBJ1-5; D is unclear. Trimming removed 2 bases at V and 3 bases at J, with 5 bases between. The CDR3 extends over 13 amino acids. CDR3 loop: CASSLQDNQPQHF. Written as DNA, the CDR3 is TGTGCCAGCAGTTTACAGGACAATCAGCCCCAGCATTTT.

The rearrangement links TRBV2 to TRBJ2-6; no definite D call. Trimming shortened V by 6 bases and J by 3 bases, and 6 bases separated the two germline ends. The CDR3 is 13 residues long. Germline CDR1 is SNHLY and CDR2 is FYNNEI. CDR3 region: CASRFSGANVLTF. CDR3 bases: TGTGCCAGCAGGTTTAGTGGGGCCAACGTCCTGACTTTC.

The chain combines TRBV10-2 with TRBJ2-5, with 7 bases that match TRBD1. The CDR3 is 16 residues long. The V gene end was trimmed by 5 bases and the J gene end by 2 bases; junction bases not matched to a gene: 11. The germline V gene has CDR1 WSHSY and CDR2 SAAADI. The CDR3 region has the DNA TGCGCCAGCAGTTTAGGAAAGGGACAGTTACAAGAGACCCAGTACTTC. Translated, it gives CASSLGKGQLQETQYF.

This clone has only a few counts. This chain uses TRBV6-5 with TRBJ1-4, with D hard to call. The CDR3 sequence is 15 residues long. The germline V gene has CDR1 MNHEY and CDR2 SVGAGI. Trimming removed 0 bases at V and 6 bases at J, with 11 bases between. The chain's CDR3 is CASSYSGSGDEKLFF. The DNA for the CDR3 is TGTGCCAGCAGTTACTCGGGAAGCGGTGATGAAAAACTGTTTTTT.